The 16 T cell receptor beta chains below come from one sample, sequenced in a study of sequential checkpoint blockade in melanoma. Method: immunoSEQ multiplex PCR; TCRdb's copy keeps in-frame clones and lacks some. The sample holds 10,000 to 15,000 clones; around 20% are singletons and the top ten take around 6.8%. The treatment: randomized to nivolumab then ipilimumab (arm A) or the reverse (arm B). The sequenced sample was tumor tissue (inferred from file names), obtained from a patient given nivolumab and ipilimumab in sequence. The origin of the receptors is a human donor with melanoma.

There are a few counts of this clone. This chain joins TRBV6-8 and TRBJ1-1; possible D gene TRBD1, 5 bases. Trimming removed 7 bases at V and 0 bases at J, with 18 bases between. CDR3 length: 16 residues. Germline values: CDR1 MNHGY, CDR2 SAAAGT. The CDR3 DNA reads as TGTGCCAGCACCCGAGGTTTGGACATCTTGAACACTGAAGCTTTCTTT. Its translation is CASTRGLDILNTEAFF.

This clone has a handful of counts. V is TRBV19 and J is TRBJ2-5; 10 nucleotides line up with TRBD2. Germline V gives CDR1 LNHDA, CDR2 SQIVND (reference sequence). This CDR3 comprises 15 residues. Trimming removed 3 bases from V and 5 bases from J; junction bases left unmatched: 6. The CDR3 DNA follows: TGTGCCAGTAGTATGGCTAGCGGGAGTGGGGAGACCCAGTACTTC. Translation: CASSMASGSGETQYF.

There are a few counts of this clone. The V gene is TRBV6-8, the J gene TRBJ1-6; 7 bases match TRBD1. V lost 6 bases, J lost 1 base, and 3 bases stayed unmatched. This CDR3 is built from 15 residues. Looked up from germline, CDR1 is MNHGY and CDR2 is SAAAGT. Here the CDR3 reads CASSRQGSYNSPLHF. CDR3 in DNA: TGTGCCAGCAGCCGACAGGGTTCCTATAATTCACCCCTCCACTTT.

J is TRBJ2-7 and V is TRBV18; D unclear. The CDR3 contains 15 residues. Deletions cut 1 base from V and 3 bases from J, with 13 bases between. Germline V gene lookup returns CDR1 KGHSH and CDR2 LQKENI. The CDR3 nucleotides read TGTGCCAGCTCACCACGAATAGCCCCGATCTACGAGCAGTACTTC. Translation: CASSPRIAPIYEQYF.

J is TRBJ1-4 and V is TRBV18; possibly TRBD1 for D (5 bases). Germline loops: CDR1 KGHSH, CDR2 LQKENI. V lost 2 bases to trimming and J lost 8 bases, with 12 bases between them. The CDR3 spans 14 residues. The CDR3 protein is CASSPGAMDEKLFF. CDR3 bases: TGTGCCAGCTCACCAGGGGCAATGGACGAAAAACTGTTTTTT.

This clone came up once. The chain uses TRBV28 and TRBJ2-6; 7 bases fit TRBD2. CDR3 size: 18 residues. Per the germline V gene, CDR1 is MDHEN and CDR2 is SYDVKM. V gave up 4 bases and J gave up 1 base; unmatched junction bases: 10. CDR3 loop: CASSSIGGRASGANVLTF. The DNA for the CDR3 is TGTGCCAGCAGTTCCATTGGAGGGAGGGCTTCTGGGGCCAACGTCCTGACTTTC.

This clone was found many times. This chain links TRBV13 with TRBJ2-5; D might be TRBD2 (5 bases). V was shortened by 0 bases and J by 4 bases, with 9 bases between the two germline ends. CDR1 and CDR2 (germline): PRHDT, FYEKMQ (reference sequence). CDR3 length equals 14 residues. In nucleotides, the CDR3 is TGTGCCAGCAGCTTAGGGTCCCGGGGAGAGACCCAGTACTTC. Translation gives CASSLGSRGETQYF.

The V and J genes are TRBV10-3 and TRBJ2-1; 9 positions agree with TRBD2. Germline CDR1 is ENHRY and CDR2 is SYGVKD. CDR3 length equals 14 residues. J was trimmed by 4 bases and V by 8 bases; bases with no gene match: 6. CDR3 bases: TGTGCCATCGCAAATAGCGGGAGTTACAATGAGCAGTTCTTC. It translates to CAIANSGSYNEQFF.

This clone turned up a few times. This rearrangement joins TRBV29-1 to TRBJ1-4; D remains unclear. The germline CDR1 and CDR2 sequences are SQVTM and ANQGSEA. Trimming removed 1 base at V and 2 bases at J, with 14 bases between. This CDR3 is built from 16 residues. In nucleotides, the CDR3 is TGCAGCGTTGAAGCTGGGGTCGGGGAGACTAATGAAAAACTGTTTTTT. This encodes CSVEAGVGETNEKLFF.

The chain joins TRBV18 to TRBJ1-2; possible D gene TRBD1, 5 bases. Per germline, CDR1 KGHSH and CDR2 LQKENI. The V end lost 5 bases, the J end lost 4 bases, and 11 bases lay between the germline ends. The CDR3 loop spans 13 amino acids. In nucleotides, the CDR3 is TGTGCCAGCTCAGCGACAGATTTCTATGGCTACACCTTC. Translation: CASSATDFYGYTF.

This clone was picked up a small number of times. The genes are TRBV6-8 and TRBJ1-2; 9 nucleotides agree with TRBD1. This CDR3 is 13 amino acids long. Germline loops: CDR1 MNHGY, CDR2 SAAAGT. V lost 7 bases and J lost 8; bases outside the gene matches: 8. CDR3 in amino acids: CASNPGQGWGYTF. CDR3 nucleotides: TGTGCCAGCAACCCGGGACAGGGTTGGGGCTACACCTTC.

This clone has more than one count but fewer than ten. The rearrangement links TRBV10-2 to TRBJ2-1, with 8 bases that match TRBD2. The CDR3 is 15 amino acids. The V gene end was trimmed by 2 bases and the J gene end by 3 bases; junction bases not matched to a gene: 3. CDR1 and CDR2 from the germline V gene are WSHSY and SAAADI. The CDR3 coding sequence is TGCGCCAGCAGTGAGGGGAGCGGGGGCTACAATGAGCAGTTCTTC. This codes for CASSEGSGGYNEQFF.

The sample holds many counts of this clone. The CDR3 loop is CASSQDPAGGTRTDTQYF. The CDR3 DNA follows: TGCGCCAGCAGCCAAGATCCAGCGGGGGGGACTCGCACAGATACGCAGTATTTT. The chain uses TRBV4-1 and TRBJ2-3; 10 nucleotides align to TRBD2. J lost 1 base, V lost 0 bases, and 7 bases had no gene match. Germline lookup yields CDR1 MGHRA and CDR2 YSYEKL. The CDR3 consists of 18 residues.

The CDR3 region is CASSWTGGADTEAFF. In DNA form, the CDR3 reads TGCGCCAGCAGTTGGACAGGGGGCGCGGACACTGAAGCTTTCTTT. This chain links TRBV10-2 with TRBJ1-1, with 11 bases that match TRBD1. J was trimmed by 3 bases and V by 5 bases; bases with no gene match: 5. Looked up from germline, CDR1 is WSHSY and CDR2 is SAAADI. The CDR3 consists of 15 residues.

This clone was observed a handful of times. This chain links TRBV11-3 with TRBJ2-3; 7 bases map to TRBD2. The germline V gene encodes CDR1 SGHNT and CDR2 YENEEA. The J segment lost 8 bases and the V segment lost 2 bases, leaving 16 bases of the junction unmatched. This CDR3 has 17 amino acids. For the CDR3, the DNA is TGTGCCAGCAGCTTATCTGGGACGGCGGGAGTATACGGTACGCAGTATTTT. It codes for CASSLSGTAGVYGTQYF. Based on the CDR3 plus reference TRBV11-3 and TRBJ2-3, the full variable domain is EAGVVQSPRYKIIEKKQPVAFWCNPISGHNTLYWYLQNLGQGPELLIRYENEEAVDDSQLPKDRFSAERLKGVDSTLKIQPAELGDSAVYLCASSLSGTAGVYGTQYFGPGTRLTVL.

The J gene is TRBJ1-3, the V gene TRBV5-1; TRBD1 is a possible D gene (6 bases). Germline V gene lookup returns CDR1 SGHRS and CDR2 YFSETQ. The V and J ends lost 3 bases and 0 bases respectively, with 10 bases between them. This CDR3 comprises 15 residues. The CDR3 region is CASSSGQPSGNTIYF. The CDR3 DNA follows: TGCGCCAGCAGCTCCGGACAGCCCTCTGGAAACACCATATATTTT.